A single sample gave rise to the 28 T cell receptor beta chains below, sequenced in a study of cytomegalovirus exposure and HLA in healthy donors. Both 60 Vbeta primers and 13 Jbeta primers went into the PCR. TCRdb's table, derived via immunoSEQ multiplex PCR, lists solely in-frame clones and lacks some. The table has 150,000 to 200,000 clones, less than 90% seen once; the top ten hold approximately 1.9%. Sequencing was done on a sample of PBMCs. Receptors were obtained from a man between 18 and 29 years old in good health and CMV-seronegative.

The genes are TRBV5-1 and TRBJ2-1, with 16 bases aligning to TRBD2. CDR3 size: 17 residues. V trimming: 4 bases; J trimming: 8 bases; junction bases outside the gene matches: 9. The germline CDR1 and CDR2 sequences are SGHRS and YFSETQ. The CDR3 DNA reads as TGCGCCAGCAGCCCCGGGACTAGCGGGAGGGTCAGGGATGAGCAGTTCTTC. Residues: CASSPGTSGRVRDEQFF.

This sequence joins TRBV5-6 and TRBJ1-5, with 7 nucleotides matching TRBD1. Trimming cost V 1 base and J 7 bases; bases outside gene matches: 17. Looked up from germline, CDR1 is SGHDT and CDR2 is YYEEEE. This CDR3 spans 18 amino acids. CDR3 bases: TGTGCCAGCAGCTTGTGGTTTGGCTCGAGGGGGCTAAGGCAGCCCCAGCATTTT. This gives the protein CASSLWFGSRGLRQPQHF.

The chain carries TRBV7-2 and TRBJ2-1, with 9 bases fitting TRBD2. Germline trimming cut 1 base from V and 7 bases from J; bases unmatched to any gene: 8. CDR3 length: 16 residues. Germline CDR1 SGHTA, CDR2 FQGNSA. CDR3 region: CASSLEGSGRFNEQFF. CDR3 sequence (DNA): TGTGCCAGCAGCTTAGAGGGCAGCGGGAGGTTTAATGAGCAGTTCTTC.

In DNA form, the CDR3 reads TGTGCCAGCACTCGGGGTGAGACCCAGTACTTC. Amino acid sequence: CASTRGETQYF. The V and J genes are TRBV6-5 and TRBJ2-5; D is possibly TRBD2 (5 bases). The germline V and J ends were trimmed by 7 bases and 5 bases, with 8 bases remaining between them. CDR1 and CDR2 from the germline V gene are MNHEY and SVGAGI. This CDR3 is 11 amino acids long.

This sequence joins TRBV11-2 and TRBJ2-7; 10 nucleotides line up with TRBD2. Germline lookup yields CDR1 SGHAT and CDR2 FQNNGV. There are 15 residues in the CDR3. With V trimmed by 2 bases and J by 3 bases, 4 bases remained unmatched. DNA of the CDR3: TGTGCCAGCAGCTTATTTACTAGCGGGAACTACGAGCAGTACTTC. This encodes CASSLFTSGNYEQYF.

The chain couples TRBV7-2 to TRBJ2-7; TRBD2 agrees at 7 bases. From germline, CDR1 is SGHTA and CDR2 FQGNSA. This CDR3 contains 14 residues. V was clipped by 3 bases and J by 6 bases; unmatched bases: 8. CDR3 sequence reads: CASSLVGGPLEQYF. The CDR3 DNA sequence: TGTGCCAGCAGCTTGGTGGGAGGGCCCCTCGAGCAGTACTTC.

The V and J genes are TRBV5-4 and TRBJ1-1; possible D gene TRBD1, 5 bases. V was trimmed by 4 bases and J by 4 bases, leaving 20 bases between them. This CDR3 is built from 16 residues. Germline CDR1 SGHNT, CDR2 YYREEE (reference sequence). Written as DNA, the CDR3 is TGTGCCAGCAGCCTCTGGGTAGGGGCCGGGGGCACTGAAGCTTTCTTT. Its protein is CASSLWVGAGGTEAFF.

CDR3 DNA: TGTGCCAGCAGTTTATTAAGGGGCGGCACCGGGGAGCTGTTTTTT. This codes for CASSLLRGGTGELFF. The chain couples TRBV28 to TRBJ2-2, with D possibly being TRBD1 (5 bases). Trimming cost V 1 base and J 4 bases, with 10 bases left between them. The CDR3 contains 15 residues. CDR1 is MDHEN and CDR2 is SYDVKM in the germline V gene. The complete variable domain, with remaining parts taken from reference TRBV28 and TRBJ2-2, reads DVKVTQSSRYLVKRTGEKVFLECVQDMDHENMFWYRQDPGLGLRLIYFSYDVKMKEKGDIPEGYSVSREKKERFSLILESASTNQTSMYLCASSLLRGGTGELFFGEGSRLTVL.

The V gene is TRBV29-1, the J gene TRBJ2-7; D possibly corresponds to TRBD2 (6 bases). The V gene lost 0 bases and the J gene lost 4 bases, with 22 bases spanning the gap. Germline-derived CDR1 and CDR2 are SQVTM and ANQGSEA. This CDR3 spans 17 amino acids. This chain's CDR3 is CSVEDWGSSRGTYEQYF. The DNA for the CDR3 is TGCAGCGTTGAAGATTGGGGTTCGAGCCGGGGGACTTACGAGCAGTACTTC.

To note about this clone: This sample includes further DNA sequences coding for the same CDR3. The V call is TRBV7-2, the J call TRBJ2-3; D is undetermined. This CDR3 region has 14 residues. The germline V gene has CDR1 SGHTA and CDR2 FQGNSA. Trimming took off 1 base at V and 1 base at J, with 6 bases between the two ends. The CDR3 DNA reads TGTGCCAGCAGCTTAGGTCTAGGCACAGATACGCAGTATTTT. Its translation: CASSLGLGTDTQYF.

This clone was counted a single time. The gene calls are TRBV15 and TRBJ1-5; D is perhaps TRBD1 (6 bases). Trimming cost V 1 base and J 0 bases, with 16 bases left between them. From germline, CDR1 is LNHNV and CDR2 YYDKDF (reference sequence). This CDR3 contains 18 residues. Here the CDR3 DNA reads TGTGCCACCAGCAGAGCCAGGGACACCGGATATAGCAATCAGCCCCAGCATTTT. This translates into CATSRARDTGYSNQPQHF.

The chain's CDR3 is CASSQGRRQGYGYTF. CDR3 in DNA: TGTGCCAGCAGCCAAGGCCGACGACAGGGGTATGGCTACACCTTC. V usage is TRBV4-2 and J usage is TRBJ1-2; 8 nucleotides align to TRBD1. This CDR3 has 15 residues. Trimming removed 1 base from V and 5 bases from J; junction bases left unmatched: 6. Germline V gene sequence: CDR1 LGHNA, CDR2 YNFKEQ.

This clone was detected once. J is TRBJ2-1 and V is TRBV4-1; possible D gene TRBD2, 6 bases. The V end was cut by 4 bases, the J end by 8 bases, with 24 bases between. Germline V gives CDR1 MGHRA, CDR2 YSYEKL. CDR3 size: 17 residues. The CDR3 spells CASSPRRGNGSGDEQFF. The CDR3 DNA sequence: TGCGCCAGCAGCCCCCGAAGGGGTAACGGGAGTGGCGATGAGCAGTTCTTC.

CDR3 DNA: TGTGCCAGCAGCTTAAGCGGTCAAGAGACCCAGTACTTC. Protein sequence: CASSLSGQETQYF. The V call is TRBV7-3, the J call TRBJ2-5, with no clear D. V dropped 1 base and J dropped 2 bases, with 5 bases sitting between them. Germline V lookup: CDR1 SGHTA, CDR2 FQGTGA. CDR3 size: 13 residues.

As regards this clone: One end of the junction is discordant with germline, which a read error may explain. This rearrangement joins TRBV7-9 to TRBJ2-7; D perhaps matches TRBD1 (5 bases). Germline lookup yields CDR1 SEHNR and CDR2 FQNEAQ (reference sequence). The CDR3 is 16 amino acids. This CDR3 is CSSSWFQVGRTYEQYF. Here the CDR3 DNA reads TGTTCCAGCAGCTGGTTTCAAGTGGGGCGGACCTACGAGCAGTACTTC.

The J gene is TRBJ2-3, the V gene TRBV5-4; 7 nucleotides align to TRBD1. V shed 4 bases, J shed 3 bases, and the junction held 2 bases outside the gene matches. From germline, CDR1 is SGHNT and CDR2 YYREEE (reference sequence). The CDR3 length is 13 residues. DNA for the CDR3: TGTGCCAGCAGCCCACAGGGGACAGATACGCAGTATTTT. This gives the protein CASSPQGTDTQYF.

V usage is TRBV28 and J usage is TRBJ2-2, with D perhaps matching TRBD1 (5 bases). Trimming left V 0 bases short and J 2 bases short, with 7 bases between. CDR3 length: 15 residues. Germline-derived CDR1 and CDR2 are MDHEN and SYDVKM. DNA for the CDR3: TGTGCCAGCAGTTTATGGGACAAAAACACCGGGGAGCTGTTTTTT. It is translated as CASSLWDKNTGELFF.

The chain recombines TRBV7-8 with TRBJ2-5; 8 bases map to TRBD1. This CDR3 is 16 amino acids long. The V and J ends lost 1 base and 4 bases, in that order; junction bases with no gene match: 8. Germline V gene data show CDR1 as SGHVS and CDR2 as FQNEAQ. CDR3 DNA: TGTGCCAGCAGCTTAGGCAGGACAGGGCACCGAGAGACCCAGTACTTC. It specifies CASSLGRTGHRETQYF.

The chain recombines TRBV28 with TRBJ2-5; D possibly corresponds to TRBD1 (6 bases). Germline loops: CDR1 MDHEN, CDR2 SYDVKM. This CDR3 region has 15 residues. The CDR3: CATTGQSGPRETQYF. The CDR3 DNA reads as TGTGCGACTACCGGACAGTCGGGTCCTAGGGAGACCCAGTACTTC.

In this sample, this clone turned up a few times. This sequence joins TRBV19 and TRBJ1-5; unclear D gene. This CDR3 has 17 amino acids. Deletions cut 2 bases from V and 4 bases from J, with 18 bases between. Germline values: CDR1 LNHDA, CDR2 SQIVND (reference sequence). The CDR3 is CASSIHPSRAENQPQHF. CDR3 in DNA: TGTGCCAGTAGTATACACCCCTCCAGAGCGGAGAATCAGCCCCAGCATTTT. The full variable domain, completed using reference TRBV19 and TRBJ1-5, is DGGITQSPKYLFRKEGQNVTLSCEQNLNHDAMYWYRQDPGQGLRLIYYSQIVNDFQKGDIAEGYSVSREKKESFPLTVTSAQKNPTAFYLCASSIHPSRAENQPQHFGDGTRLSIL.

V gene TRBV11-2 combines with J gene TRBJ2-2, with 9 bases matching TRBD2. Germline assignment: CDR1 SGHAT and CDR2 FQNNGV. The CDR3 contains 17 residues. V was clipped by 5 bases and J by 5 bases; unmatched bases: 12. CDR3: CASSSGPGSGGTGELFF. For the CDR3, the DNA is TGTGCCAGCAGCAGTGGGCCGGGGAGCGGGGGGACCGGGGAGCTGTTTTTT.

CDR3 in amino acids: CASSPGQSEQYF. The DNA of the CDR3 is TGTGCCAGCTCACCGGGGCAGAGCGAGCAGTACTTC. The rearrangement joins TRBV18 to TRBJ2-7; D might be TRBD1 (5 bases). The V gene's germline CDR1 is KGHSH and CDR2 LQKENI. V lost 3 bases and J 6 bases, leaving 9 bases between the germline ends. This CDR3 contains 12 residues. The variable domain in full, completed from reference TRBV18 and TRBJ2-7, reads NAGVMQNPRHLVRRRGQEARLRCSPMKGHSHVYWYRQLPEEGLKFMVYLQKENIIDESGMPKERFSAEFPKEGPSILRIQQVVRGDSAAYFCASSPGQSEQYFGPGTRLTVT.

CDR3 protein: CASSEWPNTGELFF. The CDR3 region has the DNA TGTGCCAGCAGTGAATGGCCTAACACCGGGGAGCTGTTTTTT. The chain couples TRBV6-1 to TRBJ2-2; D is undetermined. Trimming removed 2 bases from V and 2 bases from J, with 6 bases in between. This CDR3 has 14 residues. The germline gives CDR1 MNHNS, CDR2 SASEGT.

The chain couples TRBV6-5 to TRBJ2-7; 8 positions match TRBD1. The germline V gene has CDR1 MNHEY and CDR2 SVGAGI. The V segment lost 0 bases and the J segment 0 bases; nucleotides outside the gene matches: 4. The CDR3 extends over 16 amino acids. The CDR3 loop is CASSYSDRVSSYEQYF. In DNA form, the CDR3 reads TGTGCCAGCAGTTACTCGGACAGGGTCAGCTCCTACGAGCAGTACTTC.

The V call is TRBV15, the J call TRBJ2-7; D may be TRBD2 (6 bases). This CDR3 spans 14 amino acids. The V end was cut by 1 base, the J end by 5 bases, with 12 bases between. Germline V CDR1 and CDR2: LNHNV, YYDKDF (reference sequence). The CDR3 bases are TGTGCCACCAGCAGAGGCCAGGGCGGGAACGAGCAGTACTTC. This codes for CATSRGQGGNEQYF.

This chain links TRBV5-5 with TRBJ2-6; the match to TRBD1 covers 8 bases. The trim removed 4 bases at V and 0 bases at J, leaving 9 bases unmatched. The CDR3 has 18 residues. The germline CDR1 and CDR2 sequences are SGHKS and YYEKEE (reference sequence). Here the CDR3 reads CASSARTGQSSGANVLTF. The CDR3 DNA is TGTGCCAGCAGCGCCCGGACAGGGCAGAGCTCTGGGGCCAACGTCCTGACTTTC.

This chain uses TRBV28 with TRBJ2-7; no firm D call. CDR3 length: 12 amino acids. The germline CDR1 and CDR2 sequences are MDHEN and SYDVKM. V gave up 5 bases and J gave up 2 bases, with 7 bases separating them. CDR3 amino acids: CASSPPTYEQYF. DNA for the CDR3: TGTGCCAGCAGTCCCCCCACCTACGAGCAGTACTTC.

This chain joins TRBV10-2 and TRBJ2-7, with D hard to call. V was trimmed by 4 bases and J by 6 bases, leaving 10 bases between them. The CDR3 sequence is 12 residues long. Germline CDR1 and CDR2: WSHSY and SAAADI. CDR3 sequence: CASSGDRSEQYF. CDR3 in DNA: TGCGCCAGCAGTGGCGACCGGAGCGAGCAGTACTTC.